A single sample is the source of the 22 T cell receptor beta chains below, sequenced in a study of shared clonotypes between healthy human individuals. Method: immunoSEQ multiplex PCR; TCRdb's copy keeps in-frame clones and lacks some. The data contain some 2,000,000 clones, under 97% of them seen just once; the ten biggest clones take up 0.1% to 0.15%. What was sequenced was naive CD4+ T cells sorted from blood. Subset indicated: CD45RA+ positively selected. These receptors were taken from a man between 18 and 35 years old in good health.

On this clone itself: In the same sample, other DNA sequences code for this CDR3. This sequence joins TRBV5-1 and TRBJ1-4, with D maybe TRBD1 (6 bases). This CDR3 region has 15 residues. Germline CDR1 SGHRS, CDR2 YFSETQ. V dropped 0 bases and J dropped 3 bases, with 9 bases sitting between them. The CDR3 loop reads CASSLAPGANEKLFF. Here the CDR3 DNA reads TGCGCCAGCAGCTTGGCCCCAGGGGCTAATGAAAAACTGTTTTTT.

The chain uses TRBV9 and TRBJ1-6; 9 bases fit TRBD1. The germline V gene has CDR1 SGDLS and CDR2 YYNGEE. The CDR3 consists of 16 residues. V dropped 4 bases and J dropped 9; count of bases not matched to a gene: 11. CDR3 sequence: CASSPGGQGESSPLHF. The CDR3 DNA reads TGTGCCAGCAGCCCAGGGGGACAGGGAGAAAGTTCACCCCTCCACTTT.

The chain combines TRBV11-2 with TRBJ2-1; TRBD1 matches at 8 bases. With V trimmed by 0 bases and J by 7 bases, 8 bases remained unmatched. This CDR3 region has 16 residues. Per germline, CDR1 SGHAT and CDR2 FQNNGV. As DNA, the CDR3 is TGTGCCAGCAGCTTAGAATACCGGACAGGGAAGAATGAGCAGTTCTTC. Its protein is CASSLEYRTGKNEQFF.

The J gene is TRBJ2-7, the V gene TRBV6-1; TRBD1 is a possible D gene (7 bases). This CDR3 is built from 16 residues. Per the germline V gene, CDR1 is MNHNS and CDR2 is SASEGT. Trimming pared 0 bases from V and 0 bases from J, leaving 12 bases between. As DNA, the CDR3 is TGTGCCAGCAGTGAAGCGGGTCAGGGGGGCTCCTACGAGCAGTACTTC. This translates into CASSEAGQGGSYEQYF.

The chain employs TRBV27 and TRBJ2-7; the match to TRBD1 covers 10 bases. The trim removed 5 bases at V and 6 bases at J, leaving 13 bases unmatched. The CDR3 length is 16 residues. Germline CDR1 is MNHEY and CDR2 is SMNVEV (reference sequence). The CDR3 coding sequence is TGTGCCAGCAGTATCCTCCGGGACAGGGGCCCCGGCGAGCAGTACTTC. It codes for CASSILRDRGPGEQYF.

The count of this clone is one. This chain uses TRBV30 with TRBJ1-5; the D gene is possibly TRBD1 (5 bases). Germline values: CDR1 GTSNPN, CDR2 SVGIG (reference sequence). V dropped 4 bases and J dropped 4 bases, with 14 bases sitting between them. This CDR3 has 14 amino acids. DNA for the CDR3: TGTGCCTGGACCCCTATGGGGGGGAATCAGCCCCAGCATTTT. It encodes CAWTPMGGNQPQHF.

On this clone itself: Other DNA sequences in this sample translate to the same CDR3. The chain links TRBV18 to TRBJ2-5; unclear D gene. Trimming stripped 2 bases from V and 2 bases from J, with 6 bases between. The CDR3 sequence is 13 residues long. In germline, CDR1 is KGHSH, CDR2 LQKENI. The CDR3 DNA reads TGTGCCAGCTCACCAGGGAATCAAGAGACCCAGTACTTC. This gives the protein CASSPGNQETQYF. Variable domain in full (rest from reference TRBV18 and TRBJ2-5): NAGVMQNPRHLVRRRGQEARLRCSPMKGHSHVYWYRQLPEEGLKFMVYLQKENIIDESGMPKERFSAEFPKEGPSILRIQQVVRGDSAAYFCASSPGNQETQYFGPGTRLLVL.

The J gene is TRBJ2-7, the V gene TRBV11-2, with D unresolved. The CDR3 runs 13 residues. The V gene lost 0 bases and the J gene lost 6 bases, with 9 bases spanning the gap. Per the germline V gene, CDR1 is SGHAT and CDR2 is FQNNGV. The CDR3 DNA is TGTGCCAGCAGCTTAGAACCCCCGTCCGAGCAGTACTTC. Encoded protein: CASSLEPPSEQYF.

The chain employs TRBV18 and TRBJ1-2; 9 bases match TRBD1. Germline V gene sequence: CDR1 KGHSH, CDR2 LQKENI. The CDR3 sequence is 15 residues long. V shed 4 bases, J shed 0 bases, and the junction held 3 bases outside the gene matches. CDR3 DNA sequence: TGTGCCAGCTCACTGGGGACAGGGTCTAACTATGGCTACACCTTC. It is translated as CASSLGTGSNYGYTF.

This clone has a single count. The identical CDR3 is also encoded by other nucleotide sequences in the sample. This chain joins TRBV6-5 and TRBJ2-2, with D possibly matching TRBD1 (6 bases). The germline V gene encodes CDR1 MNHEY and CDR2 SVGAGI. The CDR3 covers 14 residues. With 8 bases removed from V and 1 base from J, the gap between germline ends came to 11 bases. This chain's CDR3 is CASRTTGNTGELFF. CDR3 DNA sequence: TGTGCCAGCCGGACGACAGGGAACACCGGGGAGCTGTTTTTT.

This chain uses TRBV5-4 with TRBJ1-6, with D maybe TRBD1 (6 bases). Germline V lookup: CDR1 SGHNT, CDR2 YYREEE (reference sequence). The V end lost 0 bases, the J end lost 0 bases, and 7 bases lay between the germline ends. The CDR3 sequence is 16 residues long. CDR3 nucleotides: TGTGCCAGCAGCTTGGACAGGGCCTCCTATAATTCACCCCTCCACTTT. It encodes CASSLDRASYNSPLHF.

The rearrangement joins TRBV7-9 to TRBJ1-5; possibly TRBD1 for D (5 bases). This CDR3 comprises 16 residues. Germline V gene data show CDR1 as SEHNR and CDR2 as FQNEAQ (reference sequence). Trimming took 1 base from V and 6 from J, leaving 16 bases between them. Here the CDR3 DNA reads TGTGCCAGCAGCTTAGGAGGGGAGGGAGGCTCTCAGCCCCAGCATTTT. This gives the protein CASSLGGEGGSQPQHF.

The V gene is TRBV11-3, the J gene TRBJ2-2; D is uncertain. The CDR3 spans 13 residues. Per germline, CDR1 SGHNT and CDR2 YENEEA. Trimming removed 0 bases at V and 3 bases at J, with 2 bases between. CDR3 amino acids: CASSLEDTGELFF. CDR3 DNA sequence: TGTGCCAGCAGCTTAGAAGACACCGGGGAGCTGTTTTTT.

J is TRBJ2-7 and V is TRBV15, with a tentative D call TRBD1 (6 bases). The germline V and J ends were trimmed by 3 bases and 7 bases, with 22 bases remaining between them. Germline CDR1 LNHNV, CDR2 YYDKDF (reference sequence). This CDR3 comprises 16 residues. This CDR3 reads CATSRARDIVLVEQYF. The CDR3 bases are TGTGCCACCAGCAGGGCCCGGGACATCGTTCTGGTGGAGCAGTACTTC.

The genes are TRBV7-2 and TRBJ2-1, with 7 bases that match TRBD2. CDR1 is SGHTA, CDR2 FQGNSA, per germline. The CDR3 runs 17 residues. Trimming removed 4 bases from V and 0 bases from J; junction bases left unmatched: 9. CDR3 DNA: TGTGCCAGCAGCTCCTTTAGCGGGCGGAGCTCCTACAATGAGCAGTTCTTC. Its protein is CASSSFSGRSSYNEQFF.

In this sample, this clone turned up once. The chain recombines TRBV6-1 with TRBJ1-2; no clear D gene. V lost 3 bases to trimming and J lost 4 bases, with 18 bases between them. Germline V gene sequence: CDR1 MNHNS, CDR2 SASEGT. This CDR3 comprises 16 residues. CDR3 nucleotides: TGTGCCAGCAGTGACCCCTTGAGATTCCTTGGCTATGGCTACACCTTC. Its translation is CASSDPLRFLGYGYTF.

On this clone: Other DNA sequences of this sample code for an identical CDR3. The gene calls are TRBV7-9 and TRBJ2-3, with TRBD1 matching 8 bases. Losses at the gene ends were 5 bases for V and 3 bases for J; bases not matched to a gene: 7. The CDR3 loop spans 15 amino acids. Germline values: CDR1 SEHNR, CDR2 FQNEAQ (reference sequence). CDR3 residues: CASSPRQGRTDTQYF. The CDR3 DNA reads as TGTGCCAGCAGCCCCCGACAGGGGCGGACAGATACGCAGTATTTT.

The chain joins TRBV7-9 to TRBJ2-1; D perhaps matches TRBD2 (6 bases). V lost 3 bases to trimming and J lost 0 bases, with 9 bases between them. CDR1 and CDR2 (germline): SEHNR, FQNEAQ (reference sequence). This CDR3 has 15 residues. CDR3 amino acids: CASSLRRDSYNEQFF. The CDR3 DNA sequence: TGTGCCAGCAGCTTGAGGAGGGACTCCTACAATGAGCAGTTCTTC.

The chain joins TRBV29-1 to TRBJ1-4; 7 bases agree with TRBD1. This CDR3 spans 11 amino acids. Per the germline V gene, CDR1 is SQVTM and CDR2 is ANQGSEA. V lost 7 bases, J lost 7 bases, and 3 bases stayed unmatched. In nucleotides, the CDR3 is TGCAGCGGGGGACAGACTGAAAAACTGTTTTTT. It encodes CSGGQTEKLFF.

This rearrangement joins TRBV20-1 to TRBJ2-1; D not resolved. V was cut by 6 bases and J by 0 bases, with 3 bases left in between. The CDR3 runs 11 residues. Germline loops: CDR1 DFQATT, CDR2 SNEGSKA (reference sequence). This chain's CDR3 is CSAGSYNEQFF. CDR3 DNA: TGCAGTGCGGGCTCCTACAATGAGCAGTTCTTC.

The chain combines TRBV30 with TRBJ1-6, with 8 bases identical to TRBD1. The CDR3 runs 16 residues. The germline V gene has CDR1 GTSNPN and CDR2 SVGIG (reference sequence). J lost 0 bases, V lost 5 bases, and 6 bases had no gene match. The CDR3 sequence: CAWGDRLSSYNSPLHF. The DNA of the CDR3 is TGTGCCTGGGGGGACAGGTTGAGCTCCTATAATTCACCCCTCCACTTT.

CDR3 nucleotide sequence: TGTGCCAGCAGCGGGGTTTTGACAGGCGACTTCTCTGGAAACACCATATATTTT. Protein: CASSGVLTGDFSGNTIYF. The chain uses TRBV7-9 and TRBJ1-3, with D possibly TRBD1 on 6 matching bases. Germline CDR1 reads SEHNR; CDR2 reads FQNEAQ (reference sequence). This CDR3 contains 18 residues. The ends were cut back, 5 bases at V and 0 bases at J, with 20 bases in the middle.